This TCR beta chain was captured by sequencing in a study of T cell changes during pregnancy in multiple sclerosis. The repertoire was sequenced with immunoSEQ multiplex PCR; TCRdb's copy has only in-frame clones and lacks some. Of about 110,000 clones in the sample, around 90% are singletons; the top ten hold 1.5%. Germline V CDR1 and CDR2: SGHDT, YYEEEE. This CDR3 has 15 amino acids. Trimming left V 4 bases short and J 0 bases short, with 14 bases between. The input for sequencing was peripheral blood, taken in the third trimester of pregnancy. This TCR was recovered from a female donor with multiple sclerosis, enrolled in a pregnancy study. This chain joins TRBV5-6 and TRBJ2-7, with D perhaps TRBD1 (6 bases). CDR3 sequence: CASSRGQRSSYEQYF. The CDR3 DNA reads TGTGCCAGCAGCCGAGGACAGAGAAGCTCCTACGAGCAGTACTTC.